The present entry profiles one T cell receptor (beta chain) with its context. Measured with immunoSEQ multiplex PCR; TCRdb has only the in-frame clones, and not every one. The sample has 75,000 to 90,000 clones; over 85% are singletons. CDR3 length: 12 residues. V lost 6 bases and J 5 bases, leaving 10 bases between the germline ends. Germline V lookup: CDR1 SNHLY, CDR2 FYNNEI. This sample was taken from a study of OX40 agonist ivuxolimab in advanced cancers. Study-level background: The mean age was about 57 years, ranging from about 20 to 85, with 80% to 85% of participants male.

The chain recombines TRBV2 with TRBJ2-5, with D maybe TRBD2 (5 bases). The receptor's source is an adult with an advanced solid tumor such as melanoma, head and neck, liver or kidney cancer. The sequences come from CD4+ or CD8+ T cells sorted from blood, collected in a trial of the OX40 agonist ivuxolimab. CDR3 nucleotide sequence: TGTGCCAGCAGGGAATCGGGGGAGACCCAGTACTTC. Protein product: CASRESGETQYF.